The 29 T cell receptor beta chains reported below all come from one sample, sequenced in a study of human T cells and chemical hapten exposure. TCRdb independently ran MiXCR on the RACE reads; one entry per CDR3 protein. Of around 260,000 distinct CDR3 sequences listed, more than 6.5% are singletons. Time point specified: pre-sensitization, week 0. Treatment defined: therapeutic diphenylcyclopropenone sensitization with weekly scalp DPC. Source: whole blood, taken in connection with sensitization to the hapten diphenylcyclopropenone (DPC). The source of these receptors is a woman between 40 and 50 years old with alopecia areata. Some clones in this sample may be carry-over from other donors' samples.

The rearrangement joins TRBV20-1 to TRBJ2-7, with 10 bases that match TRBD2. The CDR3 runs to 14 residues. CDR1 and CDR2 (germline): DFQATT, SNEGSKA (reference sequence). Trimming took 5 bases from V and 5 from J; bases not matched to a gene: 9. The CDR3 sequence: CSAGQPGLANEQYF. For the CDR3, the DNA is TGCAGTGCTGGTCAACCGGGACTAGCGAACGAGCAGTACTTC.

This clonotype was recorded a few times. J is TRBJ1-1 and V is TRBV10-3; weak D call: TRBD1 (5 bases). The germline V gene encodes CDR1 ENHRY and CDR2 SYGVKD. V lost 3 bases to trimming and J lost 5 bases, with 13 bases between them. The CDR3 runs to 14 residues. Here the CDR3 reads CAISDGQGWTEAFF. CDR3 in DNA: TGTGCCATCAGTGATGGGCAGGGATGGACTGAAGCTTTCTTT.

The sample holds a few counts of this clonotype. This rearrangement joins TRBV21-1 to TRBJ2-3; TRBD2 reflects the table's D call only, with no check against the DNA. TRBV21-1 is a known pseudogene. This CDR3 has 16 amino acids. CDR3 nucleotide sequence: TGTGCCAGCAGCAAAGCGGTAGTAGCGGACACAGATACGCAGTATTTT. Translation: CASSKAVVADTDTQYF.

This clonotype was detected ten times or more. This chain joins TRBV3-1 and TRBJ1-1, with 7 bases identical to TRBD1. The V segment lost 4 bases and the J segment 5 bases; nucleotides outside the gene matches: 7. The CDR3 extends over 14 amino acids. The V gene's germline CDR1 is LGHDT and CDR2 YNNKEL (reference sequence). The CDR3 coding sequence is TGTGCCAGCAGCCTCCGACAGGGAGGTACTGAAGCTTTCTTT. It encodes CASSLRQGGTEAFF.

The chain uses TRBV7-3 and TRBJ2-7; D might be TRBD2 (6 bases). This CDR3 is built from 14 residues. Germline-derived CDR1 and CDR2 are SGHTA and FQGTGA. V shed 2 bases and J shed 6 bases, with 14 bases lying between them. This CDR3 reads CASSLEGLQGEQYF. CDR3 nucleotide sequence: TGTGCCAGCAGCTTAGAGGGACTTCAAGGCGAGCAGTACTTC.

This clonotype has more than one count but fewer than ten. The V and J genes are TRBV5-1 and TRBJ2-7; TRBD1 aligns across 11 bases. The CDR3 spans 14 residues. Germline values: CDR1 SGHRS, CDR2 YFSETQ. The J segment lost 6 bases and the V segment lost 3 bases, leaving 5 bases of the junction unmatched. The CDR3 here is CASSSGTGGREQYF. The CDR3 DNA reads as TGCGCCAGCAGCTCCGGGACAGGGGGACGCGAGCAGTACTTC.

This chain links TRBV11-2 with TRBJ2-1; D uncertain. Germline CDR1 and CDR2: SGHAT and FQNNGV. CDR3 length: 14 amino acids. Deletions cut 0 bases from V and 3 bases from J, with 6 bases between. CDR3 nucleotides: TGTGCCAGCAGCTTAGATAGTTACTACAATGAGCAGTTCTTC. Translating it yields CASSLDSYYNEQFF.

This clonotype was detected a few times. V and J are TRBV20-1 and TRBJ2-3, with D perhaps matching TRBD1 (6 bases). The CDR3 runs 13 residues. Germline assignment: CDR1 DFQATT and CDR2 SNEGSKA (reference sequence). This CDR3 is CSAKQGGTDTQYF. The CDR3 nucleotides read TGCAGCGCCAAACAGGGAGGCACAGATACGCAGTATTTT.

In its sample, this clonotype was seen many times. The rearrangement uses TRBV24-1 and TRBJ2-3, with D unclear. This CDR3 region has 16 residues. In germline, CDR1 is KGHDR, CDR2 SFDVKD. Trimming removed 4 bases from V and 7 bases from J, with 20 bases in between. The CDR3 coding sequence is TGTGCCACCAGTGACGCCAGGACGAGAAACACGAATACGCAGTATTTT. Translating gives CATSDARTRNTNTQYF.

The chain carries TRBV10-3 and TRBJ2-7, with D possibly TRBD1 on 6 matching bases. Trimming cost V 4 bases and J 3 bases, with 13 bases left between them. This CDR3 region has 14 residues. The germline V gene has CDR1 ENHRY and CDR2 SYGVKD. CDR3 sequence reads: CAISARGTSYEQYF. The CDR3 DNA reads TGTGCCATCAGTGCGAGGGGGACGAGCTACGAGCAGTACTTC.

This clonotype showed up just a few times. J is TRBJ1-1 and V is TRBV11-3; D is ambiguous. V shed 2 bases and J shed 1 base, with 8 bases lying between them. Germline V gives CDR1 SGHNT, CDR2 YENEEA. The CDR3 extends over 14 amino acids. The DNA for the CDR3 is TGTGCCAGCAGCTTACGGGGTACGAACACTGAAGCTTTCTTT. It translates to CASSLRGTNTEAFF.

This clonotype was seen more than once but under ten times. The chain links TRBV6-2 or TRBV6-3 to TRBJ2-1, with a possible D match to TRBD1 (5 bases). This CDR3 spans 12 amino acids. From germline, CDR1 is MNHEY and CDR2 SVGEGT. Trimming removed 2 bases at V and 8 bases at J, with 7 bases between. CDR3 loop: CASSYPRDEQFF. Written as DNA, the CDR3 is TGTGCCAGCAGTTACCCCAGGGATGAGCAGTTCTTC.

This clonotype showed up many times. The chain joins TRBV6-5 to TRBJ2-1, with 7 bases that match TRBD2. Germline values: CDR1 MNHEY, CDR2 SVGAGI. V lost 8 bases to trimming and J lost 5 bases; unmatched junction nucleotides: 9. The CDR3 is 14 residues long. The CDR3 bases are TGTGCCAGCCGGCCTAGCGGAGGAGACAATGAGCAGTTCTTC. It specifies CASRPSGGDNEQFF.

This clonotype was detected a few times. J is TRBJ2-3 and V is TRBV12-3 or TRBV12-4, with TRBD2 as a possible D gene (6 bases). V dropped 7 bases and J dropped 2 bases, with 13 bases sitting between them. The CDR3 is made up of 14 amino acids. The CDR3 bases are TGTGCCAGCACCCGGGACTCACACACAGATACGCAGTATTTT. It translates to CASTRDSHTDTQYF.

The sample holds a few counts of this clonotype. V usage is TRBV7-8 and J usage is TRBJ1-1; the D gene is possibly TRBD1 (5 bases). The CDR3 runs 13 residues. Germline V gene data show CDR1 as SGHVS and CDR2 as FQNEAQ. V shed 2 bases and J shed 8 bases, with 12 bases lying between them. CDR3: CASSLFIGTEAFF. The CDR3 DNA sequence: TGTGCCAGCAGCTTATTTATAGGGACCGAAGCTTTCTTT. Full variable domain (remainder filled in from reference TRBV7-8 and TRBJ1-1): GAGVSQSPRYKVAKRGQDVALRCDPISGHVSLFWYQQALGQGPEFLTYFQNEAQLDKSGLPSDRFFAERPEGSVSTLKIQRTQQEDSAVYLCASSLFIGTEAFFGQGTRLTVV.

The V call is TRBV6-2 or TRBV6-3, the J call TRBJ1-2; D not resolved. The CDR3 covers 13 residues. CDR1 is MNHEY and CDR2 is SVGEGT in the germline V gene. The V and J ends lost 2 bases and 4 bases respectively, with 8 bases between them. Here the CDR3 reads CASSYDGPYGYTF. The CDR3 DNA reads TGTGCCAGCAGTTACGACGGCCCCTATGGCTACACCTTC.

This clonotype was seen repeatedly, ten times or more. This chain uses TRBV7-2 with TRBJ2-1; 7 bases line up with TRBD1. Germline V gene lookup returns CDR1 SGHTA and CDR2 FQGNSA. With 5 bases clipped from V and 4 bases from J, the junction kept 2 bases outside the gene matches. The CDR3 spans 13 residues. CDR3 bases: TGTGCCAGCAGCACGGGACAGTACAATGAGCAGTTCTTC. Translated: CASSTGQYNEQFF.

The J gene is TRBJ2-7, the V gene TRBV20-1; 15 bases align to TRBD2. The CDR3 has 16 residues. V trimming: 1 base; J trimming: 3 bases; junction bases outside the gene matches: 4. CDR1 and CDR2 (germline): DFQATT, SNEGSKA (reference sequence). The chain's CDR3 is CSARAGLAGGFYEQYF. The CDR3 DNA is TGCAGTGCTAGAGCCGGACTAGCGGGGGGGTTCTACGAGCAGTACTTC.

This clonotype was recorded a few times. The chain carries TRBV7-8 and TRBJ1-4; weak D call: TRBD1 (5 bases). This CDR3 comprises 15 residues. With 6 bases removed from V and 3 bases from J, the gap between germline ends came to 14 bases. From germline, CDR1 is SGHVS and CDR2 FQNEAQ. CDR3 DNA sequence: TGTGCCAGCAGTCCGAGGAGGGGAGCTAATGAAAAACTGTTTTTT. Translation: CASSPRRGANEKLFF.

This clonotype was picked up a small number of times. The chain combines TRBV10-3 with TRBJ2-1; 7 nucleotides agree with TRBD1. The CDR3 is 14 residues long. Per the germline V gene, CDR1 is ENHRY and CDR2 is SYGVKD. The V and J ends lost 6 bases and 1 base, in that order; junction bases with no gene match: 3. Written as DNA, the CDR3 is TGTGCCATCAGCGGGACAGTATCCTACAATGAGCAGTTCTTC. Protein sequence: CAISGTVSYNEQFF.

This clonotype was seen only a few times. V usage is TRBV20-1 and J usage is TRBJ2-3, with D maybe TRBD2 (7 bases). The CDR3 spans 17 residues. The V end was cut by 6 bases, the J end by 5 bases, with 27 bases between. CDR1 is DFQATT, CDR2 SNEGSKA, per germline (reference sequence). Here the CDR3 reads CSAKGPLERDTGDTQYF. CDR3 coding DNA: TGCAGTGCCAAAGGCCCCCTCGAGCGGGACACGGGAGATACGCAGTATTTT.

V is TRBV7-9 and J is TRBJ2-5, with D unresolved. The CDR3 extends over 17 amino acids. Germline lookup yields CDR1 SEHNR and CDR2 FQNEAQ (reference sequence). V was clipped by 1 base and J by 8 bases, with 23 bases between them. This CDR3 reads CASSLDHYMDGSGTQYF. The CDR3 coding sequence is TGTGCCAGCAGCTTAGACCACTACATGGACGGTTCGGGTACCCAGTACTTC.

V is TRBV2 and J is TRBJ1-5; D not certain. From germline, CDR1 is SNHLY and CDR2 FYNNEI. Trimming took 6 bases from V and 6 from J, leaving 18 bases between them. This CDR3 region has 15 residues. CDR3 nucleotides: TGTGCCAGCAGGGAGGATGTGCAGTCCAGTCAGCCCCAGCATTTT. It yields the protein CASREDVQSSQPQHF.

J is TRBJ2-7 and V is TRBV10-3, with 7 bases lining up with TRBD1. CDR1 is ENHRY and CDR2 is SYGVKD in the germline V gene. The CDR3 covers 16 residues. J lost 2 bases, V lost 2 bases, and 9 bases had no gene match. For the CDR3, the DNA is TGTGCCATCAGTGAGGGGGGACAGAAGATCCCCTACGAGCAGTACTTC. Its translation: CAISEGGQKIPYEQYF.

This clonotype was detected ten times or more. The gene calls are TRBV24-1 and TRBJ2-7; perhaps TRBD1 as D (7 bases). Between the trimmed V and J ends, which lost 6 bases and 1 base, there was a span of 12 bases. The CDR3 loop spans 14 amino acids. Germline values: CDR1 KGHDR, CDR2 SFDVKD. The CDR3 region is CATSKGAGSYEQYF. The DNA of the CDR3 is TGTGCCACCAGTAAGGGGGCGGGATCCTACGAGCAGTACTTC.

As regards this clonotype: This clone may be a read error of a much larger clone one base away. This chain connects TRBV29-1 to TRBJ1-2; the D is unclear. Trimming left V 7 bases short and J 12 bases short, with 21 bases between. This CDR3 contains 12 residues. Germline CDR1 reads SQVTM; CDR2 reads ANQGSEA. The chain's CDR3 is CSAGRLTEGHTF. The CDR3 coding sequence is TGCAGCGCTGGACGGTTAACTGAGGGCCACACCTTC.

This clonotype came up a few times. The V and J genes are TRBV4-3 and TRBJ1-1, with D perhaps matching TRBD1 (6 bases). Germline V gene sequence: CDR1 LGHNA, CDR2 YSLEER. This CDR3 comprises 15 residues. V lost 4 bases and J 5 bases, leaving 17 bases between the germline ends. CDR3 sequence: CASSLLRGGGTEAFF. In DNA, the CDR3 is TGCGCCAGCAGCCTACTAAGGGGGGGTGGGACTGAAGCTTTCTTT.

The chain joins TRBV2 to TRBJ2-2; D is uncertain. The CDR3 contains 14 residues. V lost 6 bases and J 1 base, leaving 9 bases between the germline ends. Germline lookup yields CDR1 SNHLY and CDR2 FYNNEI. The CDR3 sequence is CASRINRNTGELFF. The CDR3 DNA follows: TGTGCCAGCAGGATCAACAGGAACACCGGGGAGCTGTTTTTT. The entire variable domain, with the rest obtained from reference TRBV2 and TRBJ2-2, is as follows: EPEVTQTPSHQVTQMGQEVILRCVPISNHLYFYWYRQILGQKVEFLVSFYNNEISEKSEIFDDQFSVERPDGSNFTLKIRSTKLEDSAMYFCASRINRNTGELFFGEGSRLTVL.

This clonotype was counted at least ten times. The rearrangement joins TRBV2 to TRBJ2-7; no firm D call. This CDR3 contains 10 residues. V was cut by 8 bases and J by 0 bases, with 2 bases left in between. Germline CDR1 SNHLY, CDR2 FYNNEI. CDR3 nucleotides: TGTGCCAGCGCCTCCTACGAGCAGTACTTC. It codes for CASASYEQYF. Together with reference TRBV2 and TRBJ2-7, the CDR3 gives the full variable domain: EPEVTQTPSHQVTQMGQEVILRCVPISNHLYFYWYRQILGQKVEFLVSFYNNEISEKSEIFDDQFSVERPDGSNFTLKIRSTKLEDSAMYFCASASYEQYFGPGTRLTVT.